This TCR beta chain was sequenced for a study of early T cells in non-severe SARS-CoV-2 infection. The germline gives CDR1 SQVTM, CDR2 ANQGSEA. Trimming left V 7 bases short and J 2 bases short, with 7 bases between. The CDR3 is 11 residues long. Unique molecular identifiers (one per individual cDNA molecule) were attached. TCRdb redid the calling of the 5' RACE reads with MiXCR, one entry per CDR3 protein. The sample lists tens of thousands of distinct CDR3 sequences; roughly 10% were seen once. This clonotype has a handful of counts. The sequencing here drew on whole blood, taken at baseline. The chain employs TRBV29-1 and TRBJ2-3; D uncertain. The sequence derives from an adult who was a healthcare worker with PCR-confirmed SARS-CoV-2 infection or an uninfected control (not recorded which). The CDR3 DNA follows: TGCAGCGGGGCCGACACAGATACGCAGTATTTT. It encodes CSGADTDTQYF.